This T cell receptor beta chain was sequenced in a study of blood T cell repertoires in COVID-19. Study-wide background: Samples came from the United States, Italy and Spain, spanning acute and convalescent COVID-19. PBMCs, B-cell-depleted T cells, or T cells were the source of the cDNA or gDNA that made up the material.

The length of the CDR3 is 14 residues. With 5 bases clipped from V and 4 bases from J, the junction kept 8 bases outside the gene matches. The germline V gene has CDR1 KGHSH and CDR2 LQKENI. This clone has only one observation. In assigning cohorts, the study relied on participant-reported clinical history. Resolution of symptoms, clearance, or two negative PCRs was present in recovered Cohort 3 donors. Data came from immunoSEQ multiplex PCR; TCRdb stores just in-frame clones and leaves some out. This sample yields some 240,000 clones, of which roughly 84% are seen a single time; roughly 3.1% belongs to the top ten.

V usage is TRBV18 and J usage is TRBJ2-7; 7 nucleotides match TRBD1. Sample: PBMCs or T cells enriched from blood (not recorded which). The sequence was collected from a man aged 45-65 years who had recovered from COVID-19. The CDR3 region has the DNA TGTGCCAGCTCAAAACAGACAGGGATTTACGAGCAGTACTTC. Its protein product is CASSKQTGIYEQYF. Looking up the rest from reference TRBV18 and TRBJ2-7 gives the full variable domain: NAGVMQNPRHLVRRRGQEARLRCSPMKGHSHVYWYRQLPEEGLKFMVYLQKENIIDESGMPKERFSAEFPKEGPSILRIQQVVRGDSAAYFCASSKQTGIYEQYFGPGTRLTVT.